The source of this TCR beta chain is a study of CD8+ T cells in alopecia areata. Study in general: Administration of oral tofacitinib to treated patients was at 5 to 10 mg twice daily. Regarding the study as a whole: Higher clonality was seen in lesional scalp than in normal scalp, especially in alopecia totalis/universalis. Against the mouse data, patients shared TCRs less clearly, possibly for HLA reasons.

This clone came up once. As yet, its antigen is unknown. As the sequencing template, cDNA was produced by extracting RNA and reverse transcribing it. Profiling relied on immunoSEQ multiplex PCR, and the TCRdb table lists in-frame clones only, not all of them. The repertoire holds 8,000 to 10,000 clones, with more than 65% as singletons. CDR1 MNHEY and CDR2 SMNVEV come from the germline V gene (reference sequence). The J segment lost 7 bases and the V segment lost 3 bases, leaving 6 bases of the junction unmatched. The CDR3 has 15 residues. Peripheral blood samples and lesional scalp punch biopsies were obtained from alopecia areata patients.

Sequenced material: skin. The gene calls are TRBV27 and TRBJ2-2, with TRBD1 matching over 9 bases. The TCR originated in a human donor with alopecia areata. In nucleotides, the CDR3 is TGTGCCAGCAGTTTTGGGACAGGGAAGGGCGGGGAGCTGTTTTTT. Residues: CASSFGTGKGGELFF.